This TCR beta chain was observed in a study of blood T cell repertoires in COVID-19. About the study: The samples span acute and convalescent COVID-19 from the United States, Italy and Spain.

CDR1 LGHDT and CDR2 YNNKEL come from the germline V gene (reference sequence). The CDR3 has 16 residues. With V trimmed by 1 base and J by 5 bases, 7 bases remained unmatched. While infection was still active, Seattle patients were enrolled and then followed longitudinally. The protocol was immunoSEQ multiplex PCR, while the TCRdb copy is restricted to in-frame clones and leaves out a portion. Among about 160,000 clones listed, about 92% were seen once. The sequencing input was peripheral blood. This TCR came from a man aged 25 to 45 with COVID-19, enrolled during active disease. This rearrangement joins TRBV3-1 (or the pseudogene TRBV3-2) to TRBJ1-5, with 8 nucleotides matching TRBD1. For the CDR3, the DNA is TGTGCCAGCAGCCAAGCACCCGGGACAGGCGATCAGCCCCAGCATTTT. Protein: CASSQAPGTGDQPQHF.